This T cell receptor (beta chain) was obtained from a study of blood T cell repertoires in COVID-19. Study information: Collection of acute and convalescent COVID-19 samples took place in the United States, Italy and Spain. PBMCs, B-cell-depleted T cells, or T cells provided the cDNA or gDNA that made up the material.

Original processing notes: Researchers report that nucleated cell counts were estimated from reference gene primer amplification. TCRdb's table, derived via immunoSEQ multiplex PCR, lists solely in-frame clones and lacks some. The V and J calls and the clone size are those of that table, but D and trimming were determined from the DNA. The sample has roughly 200,000 clones; 78% are singletons. The germline V gene has CDR1 LGHDT and CDR2 YNNKEL (reference sequence). The junction had 1 base not matched to a gene; V was cut back by 6 bases and J by 2 bases. This CDR3 is 14 amino acids long. V usage is TRBV3-1 (or the pseudogene TRBV3-2) and J usage is TRBJ2-1; TRBD1 matches at 10 bases. Material: peripheral blood. This TCR was recovered from an elderly woman with active or convalescent COVID-19. CDR3 loop: CASRGQGPYNEQFF. The CDR3 DNA reads as TGTGCCAGCAGGGGACAGGGGCCCTACAATGAGCAGTTCTTC.